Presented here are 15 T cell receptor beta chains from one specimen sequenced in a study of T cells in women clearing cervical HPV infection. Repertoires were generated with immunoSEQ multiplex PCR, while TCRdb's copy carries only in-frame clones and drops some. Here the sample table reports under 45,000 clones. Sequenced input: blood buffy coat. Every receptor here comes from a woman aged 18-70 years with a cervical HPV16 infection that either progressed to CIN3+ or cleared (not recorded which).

Partial CDR3 DNA: TGTGCCATCAGTGAGGGTCAGGGGGCGAAGACC. Translating it yields CAISEGQGAKT. The whole CDR3 reads CAISEGQGAKTYTF. The V gene is TRBV10-3, the J gene TRBJ1-2; 8 bases agree with TRBD1. The CDR3 goes on 3 residues after the read ends, and that part is filled in from the germline J gene. Germline CDR1 is ENHRY and CDR2 is SYGVKD. CDR3 length equals 14 residues.

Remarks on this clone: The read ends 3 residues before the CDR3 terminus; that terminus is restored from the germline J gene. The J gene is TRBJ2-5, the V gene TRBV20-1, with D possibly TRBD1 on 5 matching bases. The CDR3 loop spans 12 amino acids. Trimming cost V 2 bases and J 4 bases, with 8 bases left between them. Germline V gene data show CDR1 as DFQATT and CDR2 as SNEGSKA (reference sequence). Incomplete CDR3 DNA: TGCAGTGCTAGATTTGGGGCAGAGACC. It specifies CSARFGAET. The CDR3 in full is CSARFGAETQYF.

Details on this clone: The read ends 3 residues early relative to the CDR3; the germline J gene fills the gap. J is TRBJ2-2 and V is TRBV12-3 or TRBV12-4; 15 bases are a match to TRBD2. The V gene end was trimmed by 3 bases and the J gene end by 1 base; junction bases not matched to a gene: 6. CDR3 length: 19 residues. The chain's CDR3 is CASSFPGLAGGRNTGELFF. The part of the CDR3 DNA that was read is TGTGCCAGCAGTTTTCCGGGACTAGCGGGAGGCCGGAACACCGGGGAG.

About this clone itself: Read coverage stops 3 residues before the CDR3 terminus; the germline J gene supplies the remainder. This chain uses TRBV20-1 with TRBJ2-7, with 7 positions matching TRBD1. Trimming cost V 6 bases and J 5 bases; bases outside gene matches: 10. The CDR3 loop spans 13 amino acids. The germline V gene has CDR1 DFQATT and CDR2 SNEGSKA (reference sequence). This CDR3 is CSAGPTGVHEQYF. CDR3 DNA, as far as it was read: TGCAGTGCCGGACCAACAGGGGTGCACGAG.

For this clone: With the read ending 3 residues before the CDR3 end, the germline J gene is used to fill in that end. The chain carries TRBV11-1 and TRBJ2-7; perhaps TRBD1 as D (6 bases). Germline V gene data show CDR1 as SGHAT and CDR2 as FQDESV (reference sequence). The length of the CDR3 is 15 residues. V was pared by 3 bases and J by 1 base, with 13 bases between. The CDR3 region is CASSLGYRESYEQYF. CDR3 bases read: TGTGCCAGCAGCTTGGGTTACAGGGAGTCCTACGAG.

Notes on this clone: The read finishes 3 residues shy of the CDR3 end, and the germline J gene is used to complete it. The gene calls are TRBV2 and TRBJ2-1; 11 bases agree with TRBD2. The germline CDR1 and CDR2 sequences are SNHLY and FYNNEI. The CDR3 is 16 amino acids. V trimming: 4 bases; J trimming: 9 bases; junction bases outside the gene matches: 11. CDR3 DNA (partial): TGTGCCAGCAGTGGAAGAATAGCGGGAGGGCCTGTTGAG. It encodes CASSGRIAGGPVE. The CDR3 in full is CASSGRIAGGPVEQFF.

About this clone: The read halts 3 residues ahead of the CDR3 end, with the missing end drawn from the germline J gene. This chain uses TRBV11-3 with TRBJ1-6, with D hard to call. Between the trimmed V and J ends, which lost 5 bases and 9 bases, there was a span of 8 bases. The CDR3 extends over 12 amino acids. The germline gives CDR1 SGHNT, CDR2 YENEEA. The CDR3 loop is CASSLVGSPLHF. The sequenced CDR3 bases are TGTGCCAGCAGCCTGGTCGGTTCACCC. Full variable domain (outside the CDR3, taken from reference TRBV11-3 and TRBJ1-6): EAGVVQSPRYKIIEKKQPVAFWCNPISGHNTLYWYLQNLGQGPELLIRYENEEAVDDSQLPKDRFSAERLKGVDSTLKIQPAELGDSAVYLCASSLVGSPLHFGNGTRLTVT.

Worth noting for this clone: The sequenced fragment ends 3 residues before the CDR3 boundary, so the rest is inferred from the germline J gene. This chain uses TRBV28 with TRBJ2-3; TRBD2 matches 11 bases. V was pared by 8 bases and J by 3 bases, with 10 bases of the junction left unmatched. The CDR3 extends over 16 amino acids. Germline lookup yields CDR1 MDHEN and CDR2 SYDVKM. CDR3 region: CASCPRLAGGTDTQYF. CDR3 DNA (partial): TGTGCCAGCTGCCCTCGGCTAGCGGGAGGAACAGATACG.

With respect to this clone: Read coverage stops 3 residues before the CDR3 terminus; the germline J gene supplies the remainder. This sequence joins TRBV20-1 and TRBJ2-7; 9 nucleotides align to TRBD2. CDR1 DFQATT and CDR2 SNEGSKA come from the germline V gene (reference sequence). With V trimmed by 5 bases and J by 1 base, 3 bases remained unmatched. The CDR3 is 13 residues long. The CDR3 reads CSAGGRESYEQYF. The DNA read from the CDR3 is TGCAGTGCTGGCGGGAGGGAGTCCTACGAG.

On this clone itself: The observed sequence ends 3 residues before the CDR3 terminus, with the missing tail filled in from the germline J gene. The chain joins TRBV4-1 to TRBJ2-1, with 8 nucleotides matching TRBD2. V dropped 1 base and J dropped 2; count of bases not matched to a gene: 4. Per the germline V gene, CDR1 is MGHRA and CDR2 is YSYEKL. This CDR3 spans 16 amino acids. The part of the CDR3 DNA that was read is TGCGCCAGCAGCCAAGGTAGTAGCGGGACCTACAATGAG. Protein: CASSQGSSGTYNE. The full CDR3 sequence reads CASSQGSSGTYNEQFF.

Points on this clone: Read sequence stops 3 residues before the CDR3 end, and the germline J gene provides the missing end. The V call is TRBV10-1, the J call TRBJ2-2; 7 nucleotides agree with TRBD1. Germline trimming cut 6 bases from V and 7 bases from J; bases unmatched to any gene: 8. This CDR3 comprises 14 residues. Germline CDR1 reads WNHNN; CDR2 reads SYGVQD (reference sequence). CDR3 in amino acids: CASSRDSGLGELFF. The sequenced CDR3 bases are TGCGCCAGCAGCCGGGACAGTGGCCTCGGGGAG.

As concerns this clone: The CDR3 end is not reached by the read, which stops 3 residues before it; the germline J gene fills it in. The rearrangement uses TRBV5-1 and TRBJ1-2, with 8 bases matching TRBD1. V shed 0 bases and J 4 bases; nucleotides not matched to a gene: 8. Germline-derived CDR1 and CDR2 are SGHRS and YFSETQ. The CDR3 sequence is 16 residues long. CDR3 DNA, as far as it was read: TGCGCCAGCAGCTTGGCCGGAAACAGGGGGTTCTATGGC. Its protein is CASSLAGNRGFYG. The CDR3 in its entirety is CASSLAGNRGFYGYTF.

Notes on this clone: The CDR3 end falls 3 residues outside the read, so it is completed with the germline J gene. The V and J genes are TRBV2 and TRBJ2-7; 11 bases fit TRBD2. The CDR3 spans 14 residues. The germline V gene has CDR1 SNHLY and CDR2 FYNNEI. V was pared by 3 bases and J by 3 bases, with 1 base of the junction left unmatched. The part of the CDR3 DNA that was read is TGTGCCAGCAGTGACGGACTAGCGGGCTACGAG. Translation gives CASSDGLAGYE. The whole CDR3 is CASSDGLAGYEQYF. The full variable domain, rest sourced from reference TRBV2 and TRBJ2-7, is EPEVTQTPSHQVTQMGQEVILRCVPISNHLYFYWYRQILGQKVEFLVSFYNNEISEKSEIFDDQFSVERPDGSNFTLKIRSTKLEDSAMYFCASSDGLAGYEQYFGPGTRLTVT.

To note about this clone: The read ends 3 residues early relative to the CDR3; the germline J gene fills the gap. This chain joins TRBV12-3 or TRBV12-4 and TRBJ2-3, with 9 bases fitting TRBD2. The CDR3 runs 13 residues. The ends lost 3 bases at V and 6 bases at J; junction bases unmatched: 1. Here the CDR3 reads CASSLLAGDTQYF. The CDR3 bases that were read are TGTGCCAGCAGTTTGCTAGCGGGGGATACG.

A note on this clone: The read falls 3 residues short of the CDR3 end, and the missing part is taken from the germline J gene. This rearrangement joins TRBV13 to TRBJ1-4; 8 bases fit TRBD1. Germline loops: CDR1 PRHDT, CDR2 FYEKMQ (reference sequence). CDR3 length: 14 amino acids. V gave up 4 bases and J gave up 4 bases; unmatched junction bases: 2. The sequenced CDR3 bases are TGTGCCAGCAGCTCGGGACAGGATAATGAAAAA. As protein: CASSSGQDNEK. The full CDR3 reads CASSSGQDNEKLFF.